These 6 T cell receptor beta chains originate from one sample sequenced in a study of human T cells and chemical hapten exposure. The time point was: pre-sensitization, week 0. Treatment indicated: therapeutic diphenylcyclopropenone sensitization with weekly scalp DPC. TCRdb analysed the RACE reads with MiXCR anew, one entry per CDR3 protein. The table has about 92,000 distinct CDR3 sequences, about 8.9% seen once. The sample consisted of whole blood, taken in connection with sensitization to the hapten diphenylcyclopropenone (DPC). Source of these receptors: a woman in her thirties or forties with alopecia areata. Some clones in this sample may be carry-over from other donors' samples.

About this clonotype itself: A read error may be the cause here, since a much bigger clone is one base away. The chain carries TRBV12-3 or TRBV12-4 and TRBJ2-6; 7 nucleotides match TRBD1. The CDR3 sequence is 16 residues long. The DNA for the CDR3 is TGTGCCAGCAGCCAGGACAGGTTCTCTGGGGCCAACGTCCAGACTTTC. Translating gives CASSQDRFSGANVQTF.

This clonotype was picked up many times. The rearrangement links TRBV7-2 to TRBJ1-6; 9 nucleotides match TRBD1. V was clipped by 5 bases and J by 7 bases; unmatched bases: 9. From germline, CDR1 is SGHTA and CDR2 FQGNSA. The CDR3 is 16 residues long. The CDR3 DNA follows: TGTGCCAGCAGCCCCAAGGACAGGGGACAGAATTCACCCCTCCACTTT. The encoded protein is CASSPKDRGQNSPLHF. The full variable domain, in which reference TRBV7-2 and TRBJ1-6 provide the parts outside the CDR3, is GAGVSQSPSNKVTEKGKDVELRCDPISGHTALYWYRQSLGQGLEFLIYFQGNSAPDKSGLPSDRFSAERTGGSVSTLTIQRTQQEDSAVYLCASSPKDRGQNSPLHFGNGTRLTVT.

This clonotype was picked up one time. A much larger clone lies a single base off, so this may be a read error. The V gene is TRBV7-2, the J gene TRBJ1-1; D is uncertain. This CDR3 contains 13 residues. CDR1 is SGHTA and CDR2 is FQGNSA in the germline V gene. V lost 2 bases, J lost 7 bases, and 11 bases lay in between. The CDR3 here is CASSLSVSYEAFF. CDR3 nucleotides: TGTGCCAGCAGCTTAAGCGTCTCGTATGAAGCTTTCTTT.

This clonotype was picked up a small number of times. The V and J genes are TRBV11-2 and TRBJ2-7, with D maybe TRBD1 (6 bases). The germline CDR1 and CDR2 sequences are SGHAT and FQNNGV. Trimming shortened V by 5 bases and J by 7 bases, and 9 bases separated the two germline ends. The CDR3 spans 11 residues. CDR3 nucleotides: TGTGCCAGCAGCATAGGACAGGAGCAGTACTTC. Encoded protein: CASSIGQEQYF.

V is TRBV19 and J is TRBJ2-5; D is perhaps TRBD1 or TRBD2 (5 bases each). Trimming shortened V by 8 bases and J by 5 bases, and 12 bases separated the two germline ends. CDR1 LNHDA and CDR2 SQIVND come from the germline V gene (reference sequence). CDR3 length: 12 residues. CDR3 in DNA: TGTGCCAGTTCGAGGGGTCGGGAGACCCAGTACTTC. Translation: CASSRGRETQYF. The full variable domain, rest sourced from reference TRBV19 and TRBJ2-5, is DGGITQSPKYLFRKEGQNVTLSCEQNLNHDAMYWYRQDPGQGLRLIYYSQIVNDFQKGDIAEGYSVSREKKESFPLTVTSAQKNPTAFYLCASSRGRETQYFGPGTRLLVL.

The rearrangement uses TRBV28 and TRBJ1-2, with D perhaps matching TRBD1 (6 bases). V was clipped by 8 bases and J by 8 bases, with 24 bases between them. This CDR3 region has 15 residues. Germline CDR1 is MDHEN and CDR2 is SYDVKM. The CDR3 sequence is CASAILLDRSGGYTF. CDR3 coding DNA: TGTGCCAGCGCGATTCTACTAGACAGGTCTGGGGGCTACACCTTC.